This TCR beta chain was profiled in a study of molecular identifiers for immune sequencing clone quantification. CDR3 size: 13 residues. CDR1 is SQVTM and CDR2 is ANQGSEA in the germline V gene. The V end was cut by 3 bases, the J end by 2 bases, with 10 bases between. This clonotype has a count of ten or more. Sorting was used to obtain naive CD8 T cells (CD8+CD4-CCR7+CD45RA+). Previously described methods and listed TCR primers were used for bulk TCR libraries. In TCRdb, the PCR reads were re-called with MiXCR into one record per CDR3 protein. The data show under 650,000 distinct CDR3 sequences, nearly 20% seen once.

Source material: naive CD8+ T cells from blood, with Jurkat cell RNA spiked in. Subset in this sample: FACS-sorted CD8+CD4-CCR7+CD45RA+ naive T cells. The chain carries TRBV29-1 and TRBJ1-2; D remains ambiguous. The source of this sequence is a human donor in good health. Some libraries in this study had Jurkat cell RNA spiked in. As DNA, the CDR3 is TGCAGCGTTGACTCGACAAAAAACTATGGCTACACCTTC. Protein sequence: CSVDSTKNYGYTF.